The following is a TCR beta chain sequence with its context. Its antigen is currently unknown. Time point in this sample: week 11, during vaccination. Each vaccine dose was 300 ug of mutant IDH1 20-mer peptide, with topical imiquimod. The CDR3 is made up of 15 amino acids. V shed 0 bases and J shed 0 bases, with 6 bases lying between them. Germline CDR1 SGDLS, CDR2 YYNGEE. Assay: immunoSEQ multiplex PCR; the TCRdb copy retains only in-frame clones and omits some. The sample lists under 150,000 clones, around 90% occurring once. The sample is drawn from a study of a mutant IDH1 vaccine in newly diagnosed glioma.

The receptor was derived from a woman between 50 and 59 years old with glioma. The material sequenced was PBMCs, taken from a glioma patient whose treatment included an IDH1 peptide vaccine. V is TRBV9 and J is TRBJ2-2; no clear D gene. The CDR3 here is CASSVGTANTGELFF. Written as DNA, the CDR3 is TGTGCCAGCAGCGTAGGAACAGCGAACACCGGGGAGCTGTTTTTT.